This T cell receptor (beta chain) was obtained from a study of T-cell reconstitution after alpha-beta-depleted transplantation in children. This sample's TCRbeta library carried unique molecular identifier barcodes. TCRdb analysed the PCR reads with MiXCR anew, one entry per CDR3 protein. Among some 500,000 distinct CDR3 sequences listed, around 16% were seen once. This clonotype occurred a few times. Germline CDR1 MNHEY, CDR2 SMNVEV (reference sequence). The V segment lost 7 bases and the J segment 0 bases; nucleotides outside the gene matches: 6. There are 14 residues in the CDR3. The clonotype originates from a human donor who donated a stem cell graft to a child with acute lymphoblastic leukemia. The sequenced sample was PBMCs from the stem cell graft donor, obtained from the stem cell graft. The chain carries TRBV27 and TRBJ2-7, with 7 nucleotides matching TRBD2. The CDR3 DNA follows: TGTGCCAGCAAGCTAGCGGTAACCTCCTACGAGCAGTACTTC. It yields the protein CASKLAVTSYEQYF.